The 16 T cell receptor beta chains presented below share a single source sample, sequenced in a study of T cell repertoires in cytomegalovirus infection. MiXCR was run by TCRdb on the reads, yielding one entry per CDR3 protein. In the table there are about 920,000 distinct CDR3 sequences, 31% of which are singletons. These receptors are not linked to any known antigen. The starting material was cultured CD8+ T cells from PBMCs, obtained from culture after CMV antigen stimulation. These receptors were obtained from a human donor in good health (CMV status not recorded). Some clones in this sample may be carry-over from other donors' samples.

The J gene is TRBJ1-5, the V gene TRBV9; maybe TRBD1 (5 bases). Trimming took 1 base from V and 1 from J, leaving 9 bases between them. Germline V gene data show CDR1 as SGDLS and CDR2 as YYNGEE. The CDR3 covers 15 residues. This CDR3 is CASSVSGGSNQPQHF. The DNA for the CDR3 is TGTGCCAGCAGCGTATCCGGGGGGAGCAATCAGCCCCAGCATTTT.

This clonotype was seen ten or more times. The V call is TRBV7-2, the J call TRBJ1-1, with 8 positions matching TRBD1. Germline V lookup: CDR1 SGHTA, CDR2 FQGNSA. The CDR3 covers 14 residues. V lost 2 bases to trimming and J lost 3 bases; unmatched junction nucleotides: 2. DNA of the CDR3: TGTGCCAGCAGCTTAAACAGGGGGGACACTGAAGCTTTCTTT. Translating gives CASSLNRGDTEAFF.

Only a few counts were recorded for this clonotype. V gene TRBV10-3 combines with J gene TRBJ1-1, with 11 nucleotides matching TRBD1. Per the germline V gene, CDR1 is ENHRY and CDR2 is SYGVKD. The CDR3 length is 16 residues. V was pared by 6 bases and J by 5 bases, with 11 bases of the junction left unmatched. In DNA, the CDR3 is TGTGCCATCAGCGGGGACAGGGGGTATGAGAAAACTGAAGCTTTCTTT. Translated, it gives CAISGDRGYEKTEAFF.

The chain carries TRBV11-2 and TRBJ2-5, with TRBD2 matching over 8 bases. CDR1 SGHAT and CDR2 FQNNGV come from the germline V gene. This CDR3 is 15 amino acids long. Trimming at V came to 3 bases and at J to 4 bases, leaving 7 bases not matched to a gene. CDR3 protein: CASSFLGLGIETQYF. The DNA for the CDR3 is TGTGCCAGCAGCTTCCTGGGACTAGGAATAGAGACCCAGTACTTC.

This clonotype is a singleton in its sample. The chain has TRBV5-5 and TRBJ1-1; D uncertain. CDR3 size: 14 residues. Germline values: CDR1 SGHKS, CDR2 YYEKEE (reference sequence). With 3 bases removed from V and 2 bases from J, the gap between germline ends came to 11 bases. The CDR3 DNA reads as TGTGCCAGCAGCTGGCCGGGAGCCAACACTGAAGCTTTCTTT. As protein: CASSWPGANTEAFF. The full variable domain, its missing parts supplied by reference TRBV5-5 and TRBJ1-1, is DAGVTQSPTHLIKTRGQQVTLRCSPISGHKSVSWYQQVLGQGPQFIFQYYEKEERGRGNFPDRFSARQFPNYSSELNVNALLLGDSALYLCASSWPGANTEAFFGQGTRLTVV.

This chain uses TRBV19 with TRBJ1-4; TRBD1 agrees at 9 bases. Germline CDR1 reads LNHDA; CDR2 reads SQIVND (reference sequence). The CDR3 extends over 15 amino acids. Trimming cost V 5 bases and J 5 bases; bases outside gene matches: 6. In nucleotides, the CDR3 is TGTGCCAGTAGTGGGACAGGGAGCACGAATGAAAAACTGTTTTTT. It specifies CASSGTGSTNEKLFF. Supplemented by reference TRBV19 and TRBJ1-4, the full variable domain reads DGGITQSPKYLFRKEGQNVTLSCEQNLNHDAMYWYRQDPGQGLRLIYYSQIVNDFQKGDIAEGYSVSREKKESFPLTVTSAQKNPTAFYLCASSGTGSTNEKLFFGSGTQLSVL.

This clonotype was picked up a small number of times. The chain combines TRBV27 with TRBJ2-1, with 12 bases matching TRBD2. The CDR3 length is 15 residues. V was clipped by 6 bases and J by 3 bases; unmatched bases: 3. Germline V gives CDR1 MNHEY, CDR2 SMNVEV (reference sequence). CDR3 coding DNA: TGTGCCAGCAGCACTAGCGGGGGGATCTACAATGAGCAGTTCTTC. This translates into CASSTSGGIYNEQFF.

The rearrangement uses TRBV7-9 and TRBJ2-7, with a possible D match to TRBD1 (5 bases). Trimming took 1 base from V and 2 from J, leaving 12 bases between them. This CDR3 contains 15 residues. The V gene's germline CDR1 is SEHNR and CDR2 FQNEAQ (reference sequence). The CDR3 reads CASSLGTTATYEQYV. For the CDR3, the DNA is TGTGCCAGCAGCTTAGGGACGACAGCAACCTACGAGCAGTACGTC.

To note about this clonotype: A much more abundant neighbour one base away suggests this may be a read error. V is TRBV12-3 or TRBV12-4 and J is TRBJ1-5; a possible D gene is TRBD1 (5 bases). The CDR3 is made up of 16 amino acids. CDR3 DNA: TGTGCCAGCAGTTTATACTGGGACCAGAAAGGTCAGTCCCAGCATTTT. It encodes CASSLYWDQKGQSQHF.

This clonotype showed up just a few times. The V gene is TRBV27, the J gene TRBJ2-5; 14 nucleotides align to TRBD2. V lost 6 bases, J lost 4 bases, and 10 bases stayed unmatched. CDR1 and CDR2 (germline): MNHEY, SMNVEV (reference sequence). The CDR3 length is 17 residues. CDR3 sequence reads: CASSRWTSGGNRETQYF. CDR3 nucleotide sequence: TGTGCCAGCAGCCGATGGACTAGCGGGGGGAACAGAGAGACCCAGTACTTC.

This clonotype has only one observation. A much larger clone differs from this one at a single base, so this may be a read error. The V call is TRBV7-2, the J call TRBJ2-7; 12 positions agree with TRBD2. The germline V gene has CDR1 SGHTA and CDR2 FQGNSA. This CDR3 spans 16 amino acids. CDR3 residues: CVSSLVPSGGANEQYF. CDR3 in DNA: TGTGTCAGCAGCTTAGTGCCTAGCGGGGGGGCCAACGAGCAGTACTTC.

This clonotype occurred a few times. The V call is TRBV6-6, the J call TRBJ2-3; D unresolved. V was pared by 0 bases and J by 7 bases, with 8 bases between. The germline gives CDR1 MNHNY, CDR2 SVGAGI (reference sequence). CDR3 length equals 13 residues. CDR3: CASSYSPSYTQYF. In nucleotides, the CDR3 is TGTGCCAGCAGTTACTCCCCGTCATATACGCAGTATTTT.

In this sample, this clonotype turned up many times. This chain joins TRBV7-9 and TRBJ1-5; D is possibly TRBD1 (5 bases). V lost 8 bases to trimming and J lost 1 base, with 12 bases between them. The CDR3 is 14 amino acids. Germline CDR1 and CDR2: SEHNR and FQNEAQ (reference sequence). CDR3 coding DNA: TGTGCCAGCTCCCAGCAGGGAAGCAATCAGCCCCAGCATTTT. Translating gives CASSQQGSNQPQHF.

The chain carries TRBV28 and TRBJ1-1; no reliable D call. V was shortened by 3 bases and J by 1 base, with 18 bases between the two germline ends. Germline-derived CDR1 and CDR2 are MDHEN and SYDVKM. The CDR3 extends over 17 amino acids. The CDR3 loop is CASSFYKARLGNTEAFF. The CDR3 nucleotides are TGTGCCAGCAGTTTCTATAAGGCGAGGTTGGGGAACACTGAAGCTTTCTTT.

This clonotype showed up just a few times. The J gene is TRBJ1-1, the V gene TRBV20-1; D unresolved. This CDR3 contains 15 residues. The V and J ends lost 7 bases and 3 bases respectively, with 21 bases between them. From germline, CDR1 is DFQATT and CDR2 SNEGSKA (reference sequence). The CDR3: CSVRDIPGGYTEAFF. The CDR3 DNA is TGCAGTGTCCGCGATATCCCGGGCGGGTACACTGAAGCTTTCTTT.

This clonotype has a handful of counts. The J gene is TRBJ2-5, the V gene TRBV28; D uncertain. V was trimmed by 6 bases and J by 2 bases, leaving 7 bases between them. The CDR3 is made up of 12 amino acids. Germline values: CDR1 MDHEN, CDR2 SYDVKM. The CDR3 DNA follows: TGTGCCAGCAGGAACCCGCAAGAGACCCAGTACTTC. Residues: CASRNPQETQYF.